The entry that follows covers one TCR beta chain sequence. The specificity of this receptor is unknown. Nothing much larger sits one base from this clone, and base qualities are not available. Donors were 35 to 40 systemically healthy Caucasian individuals from Russia aged roughly 6 to 100 years. Around 9.8 milliliters of peripheral blood were collected from each donor into EDTA-treated Vacutainer tubes. Ficoll-Paque density-gradient centrifugation was used to isolate PBMCs, with at least 7 million per sample. Total RNA was extracted from PBMCs with Trizol reagent, with at least 6 micrograms obtained per sample. Naive CD45RAhigh/CD27high T cell percentages were measured by flow cytometry on a PBMC aliquot from every donor. The data were obtained in a study of blood T cells in healthy people across ages (dated by TCRdb to about 2015). About the full investigation: Template switching captured roughly one uniquely barcoded TCR beta cDNA molecule per two T cells in model experiments. Using deep sequencing normalized with unique cDNA molecular identifiers, the study measured how TCR beta repertoire diversity changes with age. The donors were split into four age groups: young (average about 15 years), middle-aged (39), aged (approximately 60) and long-lived (roughly 86). To avoid experimental bias, donors of different ages were randomly spread across the sequencing lanes. The study analyzed two additional independent replicas of 1 million unique cDNA reads from the same blood draw for two donors, one aged 18 to 30 and one aged 80 or older.

On the study overall, not on this receptor specifically: Because the CMV infection status of the donors was unknown, age-related changes in expanded clonotypes may potentially have been confounded. Compared with the aged group, more naive CD4+ T cells, fewer expanded clones and increased TCR diversity were shown by the long-lived group, suggesting age selection. Observed TCR beta diversity correlated strongly with the percentage of naive T cells measured by flow cytometry. Estimates of total diversity from one million sequenced T cells were regarded as lower bounds and underestimates. As age increased, observed TCR beta diversity per million T cells dropped in a roughly linear way, and a significant reduction was already evident by age 40. Conclusive comparison of naive and antigen-experienced compartments was prevented by the profiling of bulk unsorted PBMCs.

Library generation was performed with 5' RACE. These reads were obtained on an Illumina HiSeq 2500. The second PCR ran for about 6 to 11 cycles and used a J-beta primer mix along with a sample-barcoded 5' primer. A unique molecular identifier was introduced onto each TCR beta cDNA molecule by a template-switch 5' adaptor carrying 12 random nucleotides. Each sample yielded at least 3 million CDR3-containing paired-end reads. First-strand cDNA was synthesized from all RNA with the Mint cDNA synthesis kit, primed by a TRBC-specific oligonucleotide. All cDNA was treated with uracil-DNA glycosylase and then went through a first 18-cycle PCR with the universal primers M1SS and BC2_uni_R. On the study's bioinformatics: For normalization, 1 million high-quality reads were randomly selected from each sample, with every read carrying a distinct molecular identifier. Instead of being binned into consensus sequences, reads that shared molecular identifiers were thrown out. MiTCR, with a Q25 quality threshold and the strictest error-elimination algorithm, was used for CDR3 identification, clonotype clustering and error correction. Lower-bound total TCR beta diversity was estimated with a nonparametric unseen species model using Euler transformation. TCRdb reprocessed the public reads (quality trimming at Q25 with fastp, clone calling with MiXCR) and kept in-frame beta chains. Every CDR3 protein is listed once, alongside the most common genes and DNA of its rows. Clone size and V and J calls follow TCRdb, not the original study. Counted in this sample were more than 800,000 distinct CDR3 sequences; about 30% of them appeared once. Roughly 17% of the sample goes to the ten largest clones.

The CDR3 contains 14 residues, cysteine and phenylalanine counted. CDR3 DNA only is kept here, 42 bases in frame from base 1. V is trimmed back by 6 bases and J by 6 bases, and the junction contains 7 bases that no gene match accounts for. Per the germline V gene, KGHDR is the CDR1 and SFDVKD is the CDR2. The chain links TRBV24-1 with TRBJ1-1, with TRBD1 matching 9 junction bases. This TCR came from a woman at least 80 years old in good health. The specimen was blood. CDR3 reads: CATSTGGRVSEAFF. In nucleotides, the sequence is TGTGCCACCAGTACAGGGGGCAGGGTTTCTGAAGCTTTCTTT.